A single sample gave rise to the 10 T cell receptor beta chains below, sequenced in a study of tumor-infiltrating lymphocytes in primary liver carcinoma. Without any cell sorting, about 20-32 mg of bulk tissue yielded co-extracted RNA and DNA. The template, roughly 510 ng total RNA, yielded TCR beta cDNA made with a constant-region primer. Employing slightly modified ARM-PCR, three nested multiplex PCR rounds were run, and these gave rise to the TCR beta libraries. In the first two PCR rounds, TRBV1-TRBV30 forward primers were paired with a C-beta reverse primer, and each round lasted approximately 9 cycles. TCRdb re-derived calls from the multiplex PCR reads in MiXCR, one entry per CDR3 protein. This table holds around 29,000 distinct CDR3 sequences, roughly 70% found once. Sequences were obtained from liver tumor tissue from sampling region 3. The subset here: tumor region T3, left-lateral pole. The receptors stem from a woman in her 30s with primary liver carcinoma and hepatitis B virus infection.

In regard to this clonotype: One end of the junction is discordant with germline, which a read error may explain. V gene TRBV29-1 combines with J gene TRBJ2-1; D might be TRBD2 (5 bases). The germline gives CDR1 SQVTM, CDR2 ANQGSEA. The length of the CDR3 is 15 residues. The CDR3 loop is CSVLSPRLKYNERSF. The CDR3 DNA is TGCAGCGTTCTATCCCCTCGGCTGAAGTACAATGAGCGGTCCTTC.

In this sample, this clonotype turned up once. A junction end diverges from the germline sequence, so it may reflect a read error. CDR3: CAGSPYKGGTDTQCF. CDR3 nucleotides: TGTGCCGGCAGCCCCTATAAAGGCGGCACAGATACCCAGTGTTTT. V and J are TRBV7-3 and TRBJ2-3, with D unresolved. Germline V gene lookup returns CDR1 SGHTA and CDR2 FQGTGA. CDR3 length: 15 residues.

Points on this clonotype: It is likely a read error, because the conserved phenylalanine at the end of the CDR3 is missing. The DNA is left out, because the CDR3 cannot be placed on it with certainty; the CDR3 is given as TCRdb lists it. This CDR3 reads CASSPSGTHAYERYL. The chain joins TRBV7-9 to TRBJ2-7; TRBD1 was called by the table and not checked on the DNA. The CDR3 length equals 15 residues, ends included. Looked up from germline, CDR1 is SEHNR and CDR2 is FQNEAQ (reference sequence).

Comment on this clonotype: Germline and junction disagree at one end, which may indicate a read error. CDR3 sequence (DNA): TGCACCAGCAGCCAAGATGGTCTAGCGAGGGACGAGCAGCTCTTC. Encoded protein: CTSSQDGLARDEQLF. The rearrangement links TRBV4-1 to TRBJ2-1; D is perhaps TRBD2 (6 bases). Looked up from germline, CDR1 is MGHRA and CDR2 is YSYEKL. The CDR3 loop spans 15 amino acids.

Worth noting for this clonotype: This clone may be a read error of a much larger clone one base away. The chain joins TRBV29-1 to TRBJ1-2; weak D call: TRBD1 (6 bases). Trimming stripped 3 bases from V and 10 bases from J, with 24 bases between. The CDR3 covers 15 residues. CDR1 is SQVTM and CDR2 is ANQGSEA in the germline V gene. The DNA of the CDR3 is TGCAGCGTTGATCGGGGGGCAGTAGGGGCCGGCGACTACACCTTC. Translating it yields CSVDRGAVGAGDYTF. Looking up the rest from reference TRBV29-1 and TRBJ1-2 gives the full variable domain: SAVISQKPSRDICQRGTSLTIQCQVDSQVTMMFWYRQQPGQSLTLIATANQGSEATYESGFVIDKFPISRPNLTFSTLTVSNMSPEDSSIYLCSVDRGAVGAGDYTFGSGTRLTVV.

Points on this clonotype: This may come from a read error, since a much larger clone is one base off. The V call is TRBV20-1, the J call TRBJ2-1; D perhaps matches TRBD2 (5 bases). Per germline, CDR1 DFQATT and CDR2 SNEGSKA (reference sequence). V was cut by 6 bases and J by 0 bases, with 21 bases left in between. The CDR3 has 17 amino acids. The DNA for the CDR3 is TGCAGTGCCCCAGCGGAAGGGCTACCGAGCTCCTACAATGAGCAGTTCTTC. It encodes CSAPAEGLPSSYNEQFF.

Of note for this clonotype: At one end the junction does not follow the germline gene, possibly because of a read error. The chain joins TRBV10-3 to TRBJ2-3; the D gene is possibly TRBD2 (5 bases). CDR1 and CDR2 (germline): ENHRY, SYGVKD. This CDR3 has 14 amino acids. This CDR3 is CAINERANTDTQYF. DNA for the CDR3: TGTGCCATCAATGAGAGGGCAAATACAGATACGCAGTATTTT.

As concerns this clonotype: One end of the junction fails to match germline, which may point to a read error. This chain joins TRBV6-1 and TRBJ2-2; D may be TRBD2 (5 bases). The CDR3 is 19 residues long. Germline lookup yields CDR1 MNHNS and CDR2 SASEGT. The CDR3 reads CASSETLPGGAPNTGELFF. DNA for the CDR3: TGTGCCAGCAGTGAAACCCTTCCCGGAGGCGCCCCGAACACAGGGGAGCTGTTTTTT.

The gene calls are TRBV6-1 and TRBJ2-3; D perhaps matches TRBD1 (6 bases). Germline loops: CDR1 MNHNS, CDR2 SASEGT. CDR3 length: 14 residues. V shed 8 bases and J shed 9 bases, with 21 bases lying between them. CDR3 sequence reads: CASRVSGDGRTQYF. The DNA for the CDR3 is TGTGCCAGCCGTGTCTCAGGGGATGGAAGGACGCAGTATTTT.

This clonotype was counted many times. The chain employs TRBV11-3 and TRBJ2-1; perhaps TRBD1 as D (5 bases). The CDR3 is 15 residues long. Germline CDR1 reads SGHNT; CDR2 reads YENEEA. Trimming took off 1 base at V and 10 bases at J, with 17 bases between the two ends. The CDR3 coding sequence is TGTGCCAGCAGCTTAGGGGCCCAGGGTCGCAAGGAGCAGTTCTTC. It codes for CASSLGAQGRKEQFF.